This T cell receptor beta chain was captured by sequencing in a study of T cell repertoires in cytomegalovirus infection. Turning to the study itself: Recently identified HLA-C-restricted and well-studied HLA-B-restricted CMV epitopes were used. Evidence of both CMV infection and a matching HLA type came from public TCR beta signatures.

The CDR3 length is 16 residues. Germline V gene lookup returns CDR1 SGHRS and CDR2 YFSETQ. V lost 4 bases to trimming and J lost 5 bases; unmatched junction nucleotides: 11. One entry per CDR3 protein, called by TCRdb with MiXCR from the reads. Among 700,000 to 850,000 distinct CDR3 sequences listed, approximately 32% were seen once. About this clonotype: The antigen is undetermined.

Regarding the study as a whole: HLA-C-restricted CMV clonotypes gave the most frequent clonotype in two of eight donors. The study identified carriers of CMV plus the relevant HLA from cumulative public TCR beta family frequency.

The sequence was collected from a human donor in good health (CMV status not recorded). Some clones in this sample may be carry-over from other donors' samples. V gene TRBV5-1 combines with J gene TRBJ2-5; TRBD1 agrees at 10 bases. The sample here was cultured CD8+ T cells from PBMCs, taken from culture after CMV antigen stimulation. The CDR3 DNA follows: TGCGCCAGCAGCCCCCGGGACAGGGGCCAAAGGGAGACCCAGTACTTC. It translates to CASSPRDRGQRETQYF.